Listed here are 12 T cell receptor beta chains from one sample, sequenced in a study of cytomegalovirus exposure and HLA in healthy donors. The PCR used 60 Vbeta and 13 Jbeta primers. The repertoire was sequenced with immunoSEQ multiplex PCR; TCRdb's copy has only in-frame clones and lacks some. Altogether about 170,000 clones are present, approximately 84% being singletons, with the ten largest covering 4.5%. The sequencing sample was made of PBMCs. Every receptor here comes from a woman aged 45-65 years in good health and CMV-seropositive.

The J gene is TRBJ2-5, the V gene TRBV11-2, with D perhaps TRBD2 (6 bases). This CDR3 is built from 16 residues. The germline CDR1 and CDR2 sequences are SGHAT and FQNNGV. V lost 5 bases to trimming and J lost 4 bases, with 20 bases between them. CDR3 DNA: TGTGCCAGCAGCCCCCGACTAGACTCGCCCAGAGAGACCCAGTACTTC. The encoded protein is CASSPRLDSPRETQYF.

The V and J genes are TRBV11-2 and TRBJ2-2; maybe TRBD1 (6 bases). The CDR3 has 13 amino acids. Germline CDR1 SGHAT, CDR2 FQNNGV. The ends were cut back, 4 bases at V and 9 bases at J, with 12 bases in the middle. CDR3 DNA sequence: TGTGCCAGCAGCTCGAACAGGGTTTGGGAGCTGTTTTTT. It is translated as CASSSNRVWELFF.

This clone was recorded a few times. This chain connects TRBV27 to TRBJ2-5, with 12 bases matching TRBD1. The CDR3 is 15 amino acids. From germline, CDR1 is MNHEY and CDR2 SMNVEV (reference sequence). V shed 8 bases and J 5 bases; nucleotides not matched to a gene: 9. The CDR3, as DNA: TGTGCCAGCGCGGGACAGGGGGCCGGGTGGGAGACCCAGTACTTC. It encodes CASAGQGAGWETQYF.

V and J are TRBV29-1 and TRBJ1-5; D is unclear. CDR3 length equals 12 residues. Trimming shortened V by 5 bases and J by 3 bases, and 8 bases separated the two germline ends. Per the germline V gene, CDR1 is SQVTM and CDR2 is ANQGSEA. The CDR3 DNA is TGCAGCGTTAAGAGCCCCAATCAGCCCCAGCATTTT. Protein: CSVKSPNQPQHF.

The chain combines TRBV6-5 with TRBJ1-1; 8 bases are a match to TRBD1. Germline V gene sequence: CDR1 MNHEY, CDR2 SVGAGI. V shed 5 bases and J 0 bases; nucleotides not matched to a gene: 5. CDR3 size: 15 residues. The CDR3 spells CASSPRGLLNTEAFF. DNA of the CDR3: TGTGCCAGCAGTCCCAGGGGGCTGTTGAACACTGAAGCTTTCTTT.

V is TRBV7-9 and J is TRBJ2-1, with a weak D call TRBD1 (5 bases). The length of the CDR3 is 17 residues. CDR1 and CDR2 (germline): SEHNR, FQNEAQ (reference sequence). V was shortened by 4 bases and J by 6 bases, with 22 bases between the two germline ends. For the CDR3, the DNA is TGTGCCAGCAGCTCACGGACGTGGCAGGGCGATCGCAATGAGCAGTTCTTC. Protein sequence: CASSSRTWQGDRNEQFF.

This clone showed up just a few times. V and J are TRBV11-2 and TRBJ1-1, with no clear D. Germline CDR1 SGHAT, CDR2 FQNNGV. V dropped 3 bases and J dropped 1 base, with 6 bases sitting between them. This CDR3 region has 13 residues. The CDR3 sequence is CASSFAGNTEAFF. In DNA, the CDR3 is TGTGCCAGCAGCTTCGCAGGGAACACTGAAGCTTTCTTT.

The genes are TRBV4-3 and TRBJ2-1; TRBD2 agrees at 9 bases. Looked up from germline, CDR1 is LGHNA and CDR2 is YSLEER. After removal of 4 bases from V and 6 bases from J, the junction contained 13 bases not matched to a gene. The CDR3 is 17 residues long. The DNA for the CDR3 is TGCGCCAGCAGCCTCCGCCCGGGGCTAGCGGGACTCAATGAGCAGTTCTTC. This encodes CASSLRPGLAGLNEQFF.

The chain carries TRBV10-3 and TRBJ2-7, with TRBD2 matching 10 bases. The V and J ends lost 4 bases and 6 bases, in that order; junction bases with no gene match: 9. Germline loops: CDR1 ENHRY, CDR2 SYGVKD. This CDR3 is built from 15 residues. The CDR3 DNA reads as TGTGCCATCAGTGGGGGTCTAGCGGGAGAGATCGAGCAGTACTTC. The encoded protein is CAISGGLAGEIEQYF.

The rearrangement links TRBV5-1 to TRBJ2-1, with TRBD2 matching over 7 bases. Trimming cost V 2 bases and J 9 bases; bases outside gene matches: 11. CDR1 SGHRS and CDR2 YFSETQ come from the germline V gene. This CDR3 has 15 residues. The CDR3 DNA follows: TGCGCCAGCAGCTTTACGGCGGGAGTCGAGGGTGAGCAGTTCTTC. Translating gives CASSFTAGVEGEQFF.

The table lists this clone with a few counts. The gene calls are TRBV2 and TRBJ1-5; TRBD1 might be the D (5 bases). The CDR3 sequence is 15 residues long. CDR1 and CDR2 from the germline V gene are SNHLY and FYNNEI. The V gene lost 6 bases and the J gene lost 2 bases, with 14 bases spanning the gap. As DNA, the CDR3 is TGTGCCAGCAGGGCGTTTTCGGGGGGCAATCAGCCCCAGCATTTT. It codes for CASRAFSGGNQPQHF.

The V gene is TRBV6-1, the J gene TRBJ2-7; D not certain. CDR1 and CDR2 from the germline V gene are MNHNS and SASEGT. The V end lost 3 bases, the J end lost 9 bases, and 9 bases lay between the germline ends. The CDR3 contains 11 residues. In DNA form, the CDR3 reads TGTGCCAGCAGTGAGTTAGGCGGGCAGTACTTC. Encoded protein: CASSELGGQYF.